This record covers a single T cell receptor beta chain. The entry originates in a study of blood T cell repertoires in COVID-19. For the study at large: Specimens from acute and convalescent COVID-19 originated in the United States, Italy and Spain.

Authors' processing steps: Amplified reference gene primers provided the basis for estimating nucleated cell counts. Assay: immunoSEQ multiplex PCR; the TCRdb copy retains only in-frame clones and omits some. D and trimming come from the DNA, and the V and J calls and clone size come from that table. This table holds roughly 38,000 clones, approximately 81% found once. The CDR3 contains 17 residues. Germline CDR1 MGHRA, CDR2 YSYEKL. V lost 0 bases, J lost 2 bases, and 6 bases stayed unmatched. The receptor comes from a man aged 55 to 70 in a cohort sampled during active COVID-19. The chain is built from TRBV4-1 and TRBJ2-7; 11 nucleotides line up with TRBD1. Sequencing was done on a sample of peripheral blood. In DNA form, the CDR3 reads TGCGCCAGCAGCCAAGAGAGGTCGGGACAGGGGGCCTACGAGCAGTACTTC. It codes for CASSQERSGQGAYEQYF.